The sequence of this T cell receptor beta chain was determined in a study of tumor and adjacent non-tumor tissue in lung cancer. A modified ARM-PCR protocol with three rounds of nested PCR amplified TCRbeta. In TCRdb, the multiplex PCR reads were re-called with MiXCR into one record per CDR3 protein. Of roughly 90,000 distinct CDR3 sequences in the sample, under 80% were seen once. This sample's RNA came from whole unsorted tissue. This non-tumor lung sample came from over 3 cm beyond the tumor edge. The CDR3 loop spans 15 amino acids. CDR1 and CDR2 (germline): LGHNA, YNFKEQ. The V and J ends lost 8 bases and 12 bases, in that order; junction bases with no gene match: 18. This clonotype was seen once.

The chain couples TRBV4-2 to TRBJ2-2; 7 nucleotides align to TRBD2. This TCR was sampled from a woman aged 50 to 60 with non-small cell lung cancer. Sequencing was carried out using distant non-tumor lung tissue. The CDR3 loop reads CASAPGLPNTGKLFF. CDR3 in DNA: TGTGCCAGCGCTCCGGGACTACCGAACACTGGGAAGCTGTTTTTT.